The sequence of this T cell receptor (beta chain) was determined in a study of CD8+ T cells in alopecia areata. Germline V CDR1 and CDR2: MDHEN, SYDVKM. The V end was cut by 3 bases, the J end by 3 bases, with 7 bases between. The CDR3 is 13 amino acids. The sequencing template was cDNA reverse transcribed from extracted RNA. Sequencing was performed with immunoSEQ multiplex PCR; in TCRdb, only in-frame clones are kept and a portion is missing. The data show 130,000 or so clones, 86% seen once. The treatment is: oral pan-JAK inhibitor, 5-10 mg twice daily. The material was CD8+ T cells sorted from blood, obtained at week 4, from a patient treated with tofacitinib. The receptor comes from a human donor with alopecia areata. V usage is TRBV28 and J usage is TRBJ2-3; D not resolved. For the CDR3, the DNA is TGTGCCAGCAGTTTTTTATTGACAGATACGCAGTATTTT. Amino acids: CASSFLLTDTQYF.